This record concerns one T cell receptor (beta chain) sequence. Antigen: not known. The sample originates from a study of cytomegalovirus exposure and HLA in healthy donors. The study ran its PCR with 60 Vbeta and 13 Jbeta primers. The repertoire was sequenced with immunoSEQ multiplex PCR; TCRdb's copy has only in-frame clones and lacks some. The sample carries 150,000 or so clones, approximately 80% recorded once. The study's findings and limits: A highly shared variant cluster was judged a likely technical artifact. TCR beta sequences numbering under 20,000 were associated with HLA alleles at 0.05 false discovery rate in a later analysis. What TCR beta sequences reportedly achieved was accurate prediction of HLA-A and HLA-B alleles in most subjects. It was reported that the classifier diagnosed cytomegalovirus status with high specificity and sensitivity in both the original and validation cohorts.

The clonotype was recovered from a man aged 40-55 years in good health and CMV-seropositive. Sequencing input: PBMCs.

The CDR3 region has the DNA TGCGCCAGCACCCCTGGAGCGCGGGAGACCCAGTACTTC. The encoded protein is CASTPGARETQYF. The rearrangement links TRBV5-1 to TRBJ2-5; no reliable D call. The V end lost 6 bases, the J end lost 5 bases, and 14 bases lay between the germline ends. Per germline, CDR1 SGHRS and CDR2 YFSETQ. This CDR3 has 13 residues.